Listed here are 25 T cell receptor beta chains from one sample, sequenced in a study of neurological immune-mediated disorders. TCRdb re-analysed the 5' RACE reads in MiXCR, keeping a single row per CDR3 protein. The sample includes tens of thousands of distinct CDR3 sequences, 10% of them seen just once. The specimen sequenced was PBMCs. The receptors come from a woman aged 40 to 50 with HTLV-1-associated myelopathy (HAM/TSP).

This clonotype appeared many times. The V and J genes are TRBV5-1 and TRBJ2-7; the D is unclear. Between the trimmed V and J ends, which lost 4 bases and 0 bases, there was a span of 11 bases. CDR1 and CDR2 (germline): SGHRS, YFSETQ. This CDR3 has 14 amino acids. DNA of the CDR3: TGCGCCAGCAGCCCGGCCATGTCCTCCTACGAGCAGTACTTC. This translates into CASSPAMSSYEQYF.

This clonotype was counted at least ten times. The rearrangement uses TRBV12-3 or TRBV12-4 and TRBJ2-1; D call uncertain. With 5 bases removed from V and 5 bases from J, the gap between germline ends came to 16 bases. The CDR3 has 15 residues. The CDR3 bases are TGTGCCAGCAGTCCCCGTTCCGTCAGGCACAATGAGCAGTTCTTC. Translation: CASSPRSVRHNEQFF.

To note about this clonotype: At one of its ends the junction is not consistent with the germline gene, which may arise from a read error. The V and J genes are TRBV9 and TRBJ2-1; 7 bases map to TRBD2. The CDR3 covers 16 residues. Germline V gene sequence: CDR1 SGDLS, CDR2 YYNGEE. The CDR3 nucleotides are TGTGCCAGTAGCTTAAGAAGCGGGGAATCCTACAATGAGCAGTTATTC. It yields the protein CASSLRSGESYNEQLF. Full variable domain (remainder filled in from reference TRBV9 and TRBJ2-1): DSGVTQTPKHLITATGQRVTLRCSPRSGDLSVYWYQQSLDQGLQFLIQYYNGEERAKGNILERFSAQQFPDLHSELNLSSLELGDSALYFCASSLRSGESYNEQLFGPGTRLTVL.

Worth noting for this clonotype: A much larger clone lies one base from this, so it may be a read error. This sequence joins TRBV6-1 and TRBJ1-5; a weak D match, TRBD1 (5 bases). Trimming took 2 bases from V and 5 from J, leaving 7 bases between them. The germline gives CDR1 MNHNS, CDR2 SASEGT. The CDR3 contains 13 residues. CDR3: CASSEQGHQPQHF. The CDR3, as DNA: TGTGCCAGCAGTGAACAGGGTCATCAGCCCCAGCATTTT.

This clonotype was seen repeatedly, ten times or more. The chain combines TRBV20-1 with TRBJ1-5, with D uncertain. Germline V gene sequence: CDR1 DFQATT, CDR2 SNEGSKA (reference sequence). V lost 3 bases to trimming and J lost 2 bases, with 14 bases between them. The CDR3 runs to 15 residues. The CDR3 protein is CSASKRTHGNQPQHF. CDR3 bases: TGCAGTGCTAGCAAGAGGACCCATGGCAATCAGCCCCAGCATTTT.

This clonotype has a count of ten or more. The chain links TRBV11-3 to TRBJ2-6; D ambiguous. The CDR3 covers 17 residues. CDR1 SGHNT and CDR2 YENEEA come from the germline V gene. Trimming stripped 2 bases from V and 4 bases from J, with 15 bases between. CDR3 sequence (DNA): TGTGCCAGCAGCTTAAAACCCGAGGTCTGGGGGGCCAACGTCCTGACTTTC. It encodes CASSLKPEVWGANVLTF.

As to this clonotype: Given a much more abundant clone one base away, this may be a read error. The chain carries TRBV12-3 or TRBV12-4 and TRBJ2-2; TRBD1 agrees at 12 bases. CDR3 length equals 20 residues. V trimming: 2 bases; J trimming: 3 bases; junction bases outside the gene matches: 13. The CDR3 region is CASSLLGQGAEPLHTGELFF. The CDR3 DNA is TGTGCCAGCAGTTTATTGGGACAGGGGGCCGAACCGTTACACACCGGGGAGCTGTTTTTT.

This clonotype was seen at least ten times. V and J are TRBV12-3 or TRBV12-4 and TRBJ2-3; D might be TRBD2 (6 bases). CDR3 length equals 14 residues. Deletions cut 3 bases from V and 0 bases from J, with 7 bases between. CDR3 nucleotides: TGTGCCAGCAGTTTTCGGGGGAGCACAGATACGCAGTATTTT. Translating it yields CASSFRGSTDTQYF.

This clonotype came up many times. The J gene is TRBJ2-2, the V gene TRBV11-2; D may match TRBD1 or TRBD2 (7 bases each). This CDR3 contains 16 residues. V was cut by 5 bases and J by 4 bases, with 17 bases left in between. Looked up from germline, CDR1 is SGHAT and CDR2 is FQNNGV. The CDR3 nucleotides read TGTGCCAGCAGCCAGGGGGGGCTAGCGGCCACCGGGGAGCTGTTTTTT. Translating gives CASSQGGLAATGELFF.

The table lists this clonotype with many counts. The V call is TRBV29-1, the J call TRBJ2-7; TRBD1 might be the D (6 bases). Germline V gives CDR1 SQVTM, CDR2 ANQGSEA. This CDR3 is 13 amino acids long. V lost 3 bases to trimming and J lost 5 bases, with 14 bases between them. The CDR3 DNA reads TGCAGCGTTGATTTGTCCTCAGGGGACGAGCAGTACTTC. Translating it yields CSVDLSSGDEQYF.

This clonotype was seen at least ten times. Written as DNA, the CDR3 is TGTGCCAGCAGTGAATTGACAGGGGGATCTGGGGCCAACGTCCTGACTTTC. As protein: CASSELTGGSGANVLTF. The V call is TRBV6-2 or TRBV6-3, the J call TRBJ2-6; 9 positions match TRBD1. This CDR3 is built from 17 residues. V shed 5 bases, J shed 1 base, and the junction held 6 bases outside the gene matches. Per the germline V gene, CDR1 is MNHEY and CDR2 is SVGEGT.

This clonotype was recorded at least ten times. The chain combines TRBV14 with TRBJ1-3, with D unclear. The CDR3 spans 15 residues. Trimming removed 2 bases at V and 3 bases at J, with 11 bases between. The germline V gene encodes CDR1 SGHDN and CDR2 FVKESK. CDR3 amino acids: CASSQRIGFGNTIYF. The CDR3 bases are TGTGCCAGCAGCCAAAGAATCGGCTTTGGAAACACCATATATTTT.

This clonotype was seen repeatedly, ten times or more. This chain connects TRBV13 to TRBJ1-1; 7 nucleotides line up with TRBD1. The CDR3 contains 15 residues. The junction had 13 bases not matched to a gene; V was cut back by 5 bases and J by 7 bases. Germline CDR1 PRHDT, CDR2 FYEKMQ (reference sequence). Written as DNA, the CDR3 is TGTGCCAGCAGCCCCTTCGGGACAGACGTCGGTGAAGCTTTCTTT. Residues: CASSPFGTDVGEAFF.

This clonotype has a count of ten or more. J is TRBJ1-2 and V is TRBV27, with D perhaps TRBD1 (6 bases). V lost 6 bases and J 5 bases, leaving 16 bases between the germline ends. The CDR3 sequence is 14 residues long. The germline CDR1 and CDR2 sequences are MNHEY and SMNVEV (reference sequence). The DNA for the CDR3 is TGTGCCAGCAGCATAGGGGGGGCAAGGTATGGCTACACCTTC. Amino acids: CASSIGGARYGYTF.

This clonotype was detected many times. This sequence joins TRBV12-3 or TRBV12-4 and TRBJ1-2; D remains ambiguous. The CDR3 runs to 13 residues. Between the trimmed V and J ends, which lost 2 bases and 4 bases, there was a span of 8 bases. The CDR3 DNA sequence: TGTGCCAGCAGTTTAAAGACCGTCTATGGCTACACCTTC. Translating it yields CASSLKTVYGYTF.

Of note for this clonotype: One end of the junction varies from germline; a read error may be responsible. The V and J genes are TRBV29-1 and TRBJ2-2, with D possibly being TRBD2 (5 bases). The CDR3 extends over 12 amino acids. Germline V gene sequence: CDR1 SQVTM, CDR2 ANQGSEA. CDR3 protein: CSVDGLTRELFF. The CDR3 region has the DNA TGCAGCGTTGACGGACTCACCAGGGAGCTGTTTTTT.

This clonotype was seen many times. The chain couples TRBV10-2 to TRBJ1-5; no firm D call. The CDR3 has 14 residues. V lost 5 bases to trimming and J lost 3 bases, with 11 bases between them. Looked up from germline, CDR1 is WSHSY and CDR2 is SAAADI. CDR3 in amino acids: CASSSSGFNQPQHF. The CDR3 DNA is TGCGCCAGCAGTTCTTCAGGTTTCAATCAGCCCCAGCATTTT.

The sample holds many counts of this clonotype. The chain couples TRBV14 to TRBJ1-6; D ambiguous. CDR3 length: 14 residues. Germline CDR1 is SGHDN and CDR2 is FVKESK. Trimming left V 4 bases short and J 9 bases short, with 13 bases between. CDR3 DNA: TGTGCCAGCAGCCCCGGTCCTTGGGGTTCACCCCTCCACTTT. Its translation: CASSPGPWGSPLHF.

This clonotype has a count of ten or more. J is TRBJ1-1 and V is TRBV5-1, with D possibly TRBD1 on 5 matching bases. Trimming removed 4 bases at V and 3 bases at J, with 16 bases between. The CDR3 has 15 amino acids. Germline CDR1 and CDR2: SGHRS and YFSETQ. The CDR3 nucleotides are TGCGCCAGCAGCCCTTCGGGGGTTTGGGACACTGAAGCTTTCTTT. Translated, it gives CASSPSGVWDTEAFF. Full variable domain (remainder filled in from reference TRBV5-1 and TRBJ1-1): KAGVTQTPRYLIKTRGQQVTLSCSPISGHRSVSWYQQTPGQGLQFLFEYFSETQRNKGNFPGRFSGRQFSNSRSEMNVSTLELGDSALYLCASSPSGVWDTEAFFGQGTRLTVV.

This clonotype has ten or more counts. The CDR3 coding sequence is TGTGCCAGCAGTTCCCTTGGGAGGGCGAAAGCTTTCTTT. This sequence encodes CASSSLGRAKAFF. The chain has TRBV6-2 or TRBV6-3 and TRBJ1-1; D uncertain. With 4 bases removed from V and 9 bases from J, the gap between germline ends came to 15 bases. Germline V gene data show CDR1 as MNHEY and CDR2 as SVGEGT. This CDR3 contains 13 residues.

At least ten counts were recorded for this clonotype. The rearrangement uses TRBV10-3 and TRBJ2-3; 7 nucleotides agree with TRBD2. Germline CDR1 is ENHRY and CDR2 is SYGVKD. Germline trimming cut 1 base from V and 4 bases from J; bases unmatched to any gene: 8. The CDR3 runs to 16 residues. The DNA of the CDR3 is TGTGCCATCAGTGAGTTGGGGGGGAGATCTTCAGATACGCAGTATTTT. This codes for CAISELGGRSSDTQYF.

This clonotype was picked up many times. The chain employs TRBV5-1 and TRBJ1-1; no definite D call. The CDR3 covers 16 residues. Germline V lookup: CDR1 SGHRS, CDR2 YFSETQ. With 1 base removed from V and 1 base from J, the gap between germline ends came to 14 bases. CDR3 DNA sequence: TGCGCCAGCAGCTTGAGGCTAGTCGGAGAGAACACTGAAGCTTTCTTT. Translation: CASSLRLVGENTEAFF.

This clonotype came up many times. The rearrangement links TRBV12-3 or TRBV12-4 to TRBJ1-5; 8 bases line up with TRBD1. The trim removed 5 bases at V and 1 base at J, leaving 16 bases unmatched. This CDR3 is built from 19 residues. The CDR3 DNA follows: TGTGCCAGCAGTAAACGGGCTATAGGACAGGGCTTGAGCAATCAGCCCCAGCATTTT. As protein: CASSKRAIGQGLSNQPQHF.

This clonotype appeared many times. This chain connects TRBV6-2 or TRBV6-3 to TRBJ2-4; 7 bases are shared with TRBD1. Germline V gives CDR1 MNHEY, CDR2 SVGEGT. The CDR3 has 15 residues. The V and J ends lost 4 bases and 6 bases, in that order; junction bases with no gene match: 9. For the CDR3, the DNA is TGTGCCAGCAGTTCCCGGGACAGCCAAGGAAACATTCAGTACTTC. Its translation is CASSSRDSQGNIQYF.

The table lists this clonotype with many counts. The genes are TRBV20-1 and TRBJ2-3; perhaps TRBD1 as D (5 bases). Per the germline V gene, CDR1 is DFQATT and CDR2 is SNEGSKA (reference sequence). The V end lost 6 bases, the J end lost 1 base, and 17 bases lay between the germline ends. This CDR3 has 15 residues. The CDR3, as DNA: TGCAGTGCCGATTTTAGGGGCAGGGGCACAGATACGCAGTATTTT. It specifies CSADFRGRGTDTQYF.